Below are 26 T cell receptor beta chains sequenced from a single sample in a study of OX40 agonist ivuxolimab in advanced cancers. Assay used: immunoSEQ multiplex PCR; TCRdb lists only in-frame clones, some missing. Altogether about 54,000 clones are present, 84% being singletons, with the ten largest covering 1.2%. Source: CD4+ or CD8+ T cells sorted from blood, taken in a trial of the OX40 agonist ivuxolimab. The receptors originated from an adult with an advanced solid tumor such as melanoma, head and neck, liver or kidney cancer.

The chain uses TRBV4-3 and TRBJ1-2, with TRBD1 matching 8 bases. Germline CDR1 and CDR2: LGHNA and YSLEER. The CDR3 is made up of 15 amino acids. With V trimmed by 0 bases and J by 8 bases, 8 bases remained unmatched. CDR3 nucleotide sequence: TGCGCCAGCAGCCAAGACATAGGGACAGGAGGAGGCTACACCTTC. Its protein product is CASSQDIGTGGGYTF.

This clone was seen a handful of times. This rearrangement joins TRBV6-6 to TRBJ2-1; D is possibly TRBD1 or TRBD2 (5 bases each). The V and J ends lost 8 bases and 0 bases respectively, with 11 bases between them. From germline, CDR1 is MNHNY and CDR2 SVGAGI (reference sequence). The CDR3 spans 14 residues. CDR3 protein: CASSRGGSYNEQFF. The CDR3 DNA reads TGTGCCAGCTCTCGGGGCGGCTCCTACAATGAGCAGTTCTTC.

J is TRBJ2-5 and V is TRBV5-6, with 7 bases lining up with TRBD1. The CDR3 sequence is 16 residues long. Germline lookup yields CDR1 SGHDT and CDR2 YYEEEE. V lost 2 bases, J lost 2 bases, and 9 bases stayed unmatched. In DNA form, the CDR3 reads TGTGCCAGCAGCTTTCCGACAGGGAGCAATCAAGAGACCCAGTACTTC. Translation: CASSFPTGSNQETQYF. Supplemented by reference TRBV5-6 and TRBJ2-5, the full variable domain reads DAGVTQSPTHLIKTRGQQVTLRCSPKSGHDTVSWYQQALGQGPQFIFQYYEEEERQRGNFPDRFSGHQFPNYSSELNVNALLLGDSALYLCASSFPTGSNQETQYFGPGTRLLVL.

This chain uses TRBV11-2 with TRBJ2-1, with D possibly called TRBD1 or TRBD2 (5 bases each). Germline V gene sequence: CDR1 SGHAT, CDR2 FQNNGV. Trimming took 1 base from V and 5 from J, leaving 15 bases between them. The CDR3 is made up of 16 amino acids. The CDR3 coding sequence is TGTGCCAGCAGCTTAGTGGGGGACCAGAAAAACAATGAGCAGTTCTTC. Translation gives CASSLVGDQKNNEQFF.

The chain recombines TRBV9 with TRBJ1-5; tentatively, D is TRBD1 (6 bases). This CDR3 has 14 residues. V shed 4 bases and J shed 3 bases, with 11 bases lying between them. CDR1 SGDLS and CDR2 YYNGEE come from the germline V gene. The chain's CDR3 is CASSFGQSNQPQHF. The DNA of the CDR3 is TGTGCCAGCAGCTTTGGACAGTCCAATCAGCCCCAGCATTTT.

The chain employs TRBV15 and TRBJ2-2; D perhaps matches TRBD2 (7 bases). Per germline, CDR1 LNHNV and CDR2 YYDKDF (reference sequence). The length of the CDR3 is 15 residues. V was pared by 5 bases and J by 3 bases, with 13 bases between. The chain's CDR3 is CATSGGGGHTGELFF. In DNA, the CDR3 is TGTGCCACCAGCGGGGGAGGGGGACACACCGGGGAGCTGTTTTTT.

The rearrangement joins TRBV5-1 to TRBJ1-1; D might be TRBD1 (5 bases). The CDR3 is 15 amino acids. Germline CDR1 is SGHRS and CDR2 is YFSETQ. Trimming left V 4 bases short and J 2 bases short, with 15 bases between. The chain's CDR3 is CASSMAGDRNTEAFF. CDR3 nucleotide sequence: TGCGCCAGCAGCATGGCAGGTGACAGAAACACTGAAGCTTTCTTT.

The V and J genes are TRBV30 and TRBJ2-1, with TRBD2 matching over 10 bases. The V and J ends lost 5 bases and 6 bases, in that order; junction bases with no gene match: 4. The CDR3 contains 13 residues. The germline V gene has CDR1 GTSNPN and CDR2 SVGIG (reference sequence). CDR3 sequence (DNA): TGTGCCTGGGCTAGCGGGAGCGGCAATGAGCAGTTCTTC. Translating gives CAWASGSGNEQFF. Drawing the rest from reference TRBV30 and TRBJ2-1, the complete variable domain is SQTIHQWPATLVQPVGSPLSLECTVEGTSNPNLYWYRQAAGRGLQLLFYSVGIGQISSEVPQNLSASRPQDRQFILSSKKLLLSDSGFYLCAWASGSGNEQFFGPGTRLTVL.

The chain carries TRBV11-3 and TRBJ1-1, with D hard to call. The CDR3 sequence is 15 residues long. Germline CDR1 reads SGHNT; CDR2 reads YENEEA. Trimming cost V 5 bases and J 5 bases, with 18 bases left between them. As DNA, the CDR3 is TGTGCCAGCAGCCCGGACGGGCGGGTAGGGACTGAAGCTTTCTTT. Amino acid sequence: CASSPDGRVGTEAFF.

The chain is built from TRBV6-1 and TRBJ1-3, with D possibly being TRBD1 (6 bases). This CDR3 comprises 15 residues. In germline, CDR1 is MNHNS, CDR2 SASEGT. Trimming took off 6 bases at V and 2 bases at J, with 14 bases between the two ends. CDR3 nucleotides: TGTGCCAGCAGGGCGGGGGCGACAACTGGAAACACCATATATTTT. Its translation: CASRAGATTGNTIYF.

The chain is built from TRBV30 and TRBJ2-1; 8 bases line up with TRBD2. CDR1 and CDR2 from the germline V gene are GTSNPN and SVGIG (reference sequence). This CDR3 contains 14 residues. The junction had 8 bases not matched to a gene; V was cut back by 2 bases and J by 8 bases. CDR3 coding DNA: TGTGCCTGGAGTTCTGGACTAGCCAGCGATGAGCAGTTCTTC. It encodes CAWSSGLASDEQFF.

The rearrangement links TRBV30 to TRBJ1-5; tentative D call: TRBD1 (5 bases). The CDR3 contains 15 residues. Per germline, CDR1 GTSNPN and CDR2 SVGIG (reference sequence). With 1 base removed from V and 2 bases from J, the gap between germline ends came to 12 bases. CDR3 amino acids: CAWSGGDWGNQPQHF. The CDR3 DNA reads TGTGCCTGGAGTGGGGGGGATTGGGGCAATCAGCCCCAGCATTTT.

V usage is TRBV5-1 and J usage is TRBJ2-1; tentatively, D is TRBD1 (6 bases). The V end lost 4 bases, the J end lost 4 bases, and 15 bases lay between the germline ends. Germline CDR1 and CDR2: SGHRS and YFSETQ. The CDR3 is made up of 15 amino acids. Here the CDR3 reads CASSLADSLYNEQFF. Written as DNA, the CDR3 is TGCGCCAGCAGCCTGGCGGACAGTCTGTACAATGAGCAGTTCTTC.

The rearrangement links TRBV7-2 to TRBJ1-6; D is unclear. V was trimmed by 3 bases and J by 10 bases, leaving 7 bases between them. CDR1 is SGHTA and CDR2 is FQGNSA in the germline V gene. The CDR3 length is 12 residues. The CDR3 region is CASSFRRSPLHF. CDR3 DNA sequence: TGTGCCAGCAGCTTCCGGCGGTCACCCCTCCACTTT.

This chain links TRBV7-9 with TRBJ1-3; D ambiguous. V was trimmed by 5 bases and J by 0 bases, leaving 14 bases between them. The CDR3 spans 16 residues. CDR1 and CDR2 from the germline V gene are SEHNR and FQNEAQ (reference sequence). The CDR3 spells CASSPSRRVSGNTIYF. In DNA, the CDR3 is TGTGCCAGCAGCCCGTCTCGGCGAGTCTCTGGAAACACCATATATTTT.

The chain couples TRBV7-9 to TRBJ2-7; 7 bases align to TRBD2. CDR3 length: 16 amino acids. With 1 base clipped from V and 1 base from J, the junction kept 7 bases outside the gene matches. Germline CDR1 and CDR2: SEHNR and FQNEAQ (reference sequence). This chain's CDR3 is CASSLVSLAVSYEQYF. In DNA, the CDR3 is TGTGCCAGCAGCTTAGTTAGCCTAGCGGTGTCCTACGAGCAGTACTTC. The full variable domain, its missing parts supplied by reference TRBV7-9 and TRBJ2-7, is DTGVSQNPRHKITKRGQNVTFRCDPISEHNRLYWYRQTLGQGPEFLTYFQNEAQLEKSRLLSDRFSAERPKGSFSTLEIQRTEQGDSAMYLCASSLVSLAVSYEQYFGPGTRLTVT.

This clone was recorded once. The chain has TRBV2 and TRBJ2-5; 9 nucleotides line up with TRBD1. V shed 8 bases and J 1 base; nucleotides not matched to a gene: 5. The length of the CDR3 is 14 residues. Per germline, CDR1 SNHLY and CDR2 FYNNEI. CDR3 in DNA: TGTGCCAGCCGGGACAGGGCCGTCCAAGAGACCCAGTACTTC. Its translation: CASRDRAVQETQYF.

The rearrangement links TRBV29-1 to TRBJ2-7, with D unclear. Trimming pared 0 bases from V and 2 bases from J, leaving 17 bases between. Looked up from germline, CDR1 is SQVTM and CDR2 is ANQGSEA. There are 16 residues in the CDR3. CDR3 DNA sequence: TGCAGCGTTGAAGATCTCCGGCAGTCTGGGGCCTACGAGCAGTACTTC. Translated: CSVEDLRQSGAYEQYF.

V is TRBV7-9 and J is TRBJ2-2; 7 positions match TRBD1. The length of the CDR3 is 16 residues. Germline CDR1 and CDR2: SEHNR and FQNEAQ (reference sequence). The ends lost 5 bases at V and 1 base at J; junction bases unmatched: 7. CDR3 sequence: CASSARQGRNTGELFF. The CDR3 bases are TGTGCCAGCAGCGCCCGACAGGGTAGGAACACCGGGGAGCTGTTTTTT.

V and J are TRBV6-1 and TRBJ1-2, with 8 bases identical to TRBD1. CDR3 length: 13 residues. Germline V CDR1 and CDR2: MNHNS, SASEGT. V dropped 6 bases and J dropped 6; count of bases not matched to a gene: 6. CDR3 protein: CASRRTGNDGYTF. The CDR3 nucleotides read TGTGCCAGCAGGCGGACAGGGAATGATGGCTACACCTTC.

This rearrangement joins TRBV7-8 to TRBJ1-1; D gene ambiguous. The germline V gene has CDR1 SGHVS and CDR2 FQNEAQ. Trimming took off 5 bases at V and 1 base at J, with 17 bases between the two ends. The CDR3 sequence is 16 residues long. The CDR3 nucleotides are TGTGCCAGCAGCCCTAGTCACTTGGAGTGGAACACTGAAGCTTTCTTT. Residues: CASSPSHLEWNTEAFF.

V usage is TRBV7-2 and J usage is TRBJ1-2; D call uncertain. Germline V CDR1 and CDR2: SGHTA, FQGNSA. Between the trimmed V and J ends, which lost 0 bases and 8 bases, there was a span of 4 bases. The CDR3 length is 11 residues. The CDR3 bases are TGTGCCAGCAGCTTAGCTCGGGGCTACACCTTC. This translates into CASSLARGYTF.

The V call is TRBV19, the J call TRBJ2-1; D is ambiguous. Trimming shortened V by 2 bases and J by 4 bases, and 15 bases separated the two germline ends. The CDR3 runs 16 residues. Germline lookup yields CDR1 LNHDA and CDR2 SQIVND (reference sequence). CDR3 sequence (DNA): TGTGCCAGTAGTATATCGCACCTCGGCCTATACAATGAGCAGTTCTTC. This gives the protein CASSISHLGLYNEQFF.

The CDR3 DNA reads TGTGCCAGCAGGGGCAGGGGGACAGATACGCAGTATTTT. This codes for CASRGRGTDTQYF. This chain joins TRBV6-6 and TRBJ2-3, with 7 bases lining up with TRBD1. In germline, CDR1 is MNHNY, CDR2 SVGAGI (reference sequence). The CDR3 consists of 13 residues. J gave up 3 bases and V 6 bases, and 3 bases lay outside the gene matches.

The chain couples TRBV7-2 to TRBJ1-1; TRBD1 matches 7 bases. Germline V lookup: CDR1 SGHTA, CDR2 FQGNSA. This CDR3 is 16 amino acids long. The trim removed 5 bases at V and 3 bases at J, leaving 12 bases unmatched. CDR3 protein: CASSQRQGLTHTEAFF. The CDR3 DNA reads TGTGCCAGCAGCCAACGACAGGGACTTACACACACTGAAGCTTTCTTT.

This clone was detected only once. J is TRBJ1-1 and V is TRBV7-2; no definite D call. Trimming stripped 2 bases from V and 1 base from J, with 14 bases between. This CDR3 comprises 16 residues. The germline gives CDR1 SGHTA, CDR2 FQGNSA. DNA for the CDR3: TGTGCCAGCAGCTTACGGTTCGGCCTCAAGAACACTGAAGCTTTCTTT. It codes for CASSLRFGLKNTEAFF. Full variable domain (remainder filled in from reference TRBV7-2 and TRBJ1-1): GAGVSQSPSNKVTEKGKDVELRCDPISGHTALYWYRQSLGQGLEFLIYFQGNSAPDKSGLPSDRFSAERTGGSVSTLTIQRTQQEDSAVYLCASSLRFGLKNTEAFFGQGTRLTVV.